The TCR beta chain under discussion was sequenced for a study of blood T cell repertoires in COVID-19. At the level of the study: PBMCs, B-cell-depleted T cells, or T cells were the source of the cDNA or gDNA that made up the material.

Data came from immunoSEQ multiplex PCR; TCRdb stores just in-frame clones and leaves some out. The table lists 350,000 to 450,000 clones, about 89% of them singletons. This CDR3 region has 12 residues. The ends were cut back, 3 bases at V and 9 bases at J, with 11 bases in the middle. In germline, CDR1 is MGHRA, CDR2 YSYEKL. The V call is TRBV4-1, the J call TRBJ1-1, with a weak D call TRBD1 (6 bases). Input material: peripheral blood. This TCR derives from a man aged 40-55 years with acute or convalescent COVID-19. For the CDR3, the DNA is TGCGCCAGCAGCCAGGGGGCGAGCAAAGCTTTCTTT. Translation gives CASSQGASKAFF.